Below are 2 T cell receptor beta chains sequenced from a single sample in a study of early stage breast cancer tumors (dated by TCRdb to 2016 to 2017). The library was built by means of the immunoSEQ multiplex PCR assay. Entries here come from immuneACCESS through TCRdb and include only in-frame sequences with V and J called. Some clones fail to appear in such tables; in the studies checked, an unresolved V gene covers under half of the shortfall, and the cause of the remainder is unknown. In all, the sample holds about 25,000 clones, and approximately 67% of those were seen once. About 9.9% of the sample is in the top ten clones. The sequenced sample was breast tumor tissue. These receptors were obtained from a person aged 55-75 years with breast cancer.

V is TRBV5-4 and J is TRBJ2-3; 7 nucleotides align to TRBD2. This CDR3 region has 16 residues. Trimming at V came to 1 base and at J to 0 bases, leaving 5 bases not matched to a gene. Germline values: CDR1 SGHNT, CDR2 YYREEE (reference sequence). CDR3: CASSLLSGASTDTQYF. The CDR3 bases are TGTGCCAGCAGCTTGTTGAGCGGGGCTAGCACAGATACGCAGTATTTT.

This chain uses TRBV30 with TRBJ2-7; TRBD2 matches 8 bases. This CDR3 spans 13 amino acids. Per germline, CDR1 GTSNPN and CDR2 SVGIG (reference sequence). Trimming took 8 bases from V and 5 from J; bases not matched to a gene: 11. Here the CDR3 reads CALVRAGVNEQYF. Here the CDR3 DNA reads TGTGCCCTGGTGCGAGCGGGAGTTAACGAGCAGTACTTC.